The subject of this entry is one TCR beta chain. In the authors' methods: By means of reference gene primer amplification, nucleated cell counts were estimated. TCRdb keeps only in-frame clones here, not all; method: immunoSEQ multiplex PCR. The D gene and trimming were derived from the DNA, and the V and J assignments and clone size from that table. The sample comprises hundreds of thousands of clones, about 83% of which are singletons, and 5.7% rests with the top ten. These data originate in a study of blood T cell repertoires in COVID-19. In the study overall: Samples taken during acute and convalescent COVID-19 were collected in the United States, Italy and Spain. Nucleic acid was either cDNA or gDNA, and it came from T cells, B-cell-depleted T cells, or PBMCs.

The V end was cut by 6 bases, the J end by 6 bases, with 18 bases between. There are 14 residues in the CDR3. The germline gives CDR1 SNHLY, CDR2 FYNNEI. The chain has TRBV2 and TRBJ2-7; D possibly corresponds to TRBD1 (5 bases). The TCR sequence derives from an elderly man with acute or convalescent COVID-19. Specimen: peripheral blood. CDR3 loop: CASSGSSGRGEQYF. DNA for the CDR3: TGTGCCAGCAGCGGGTCTTCTGGTAGGGGCGAGCAGTACTTC.